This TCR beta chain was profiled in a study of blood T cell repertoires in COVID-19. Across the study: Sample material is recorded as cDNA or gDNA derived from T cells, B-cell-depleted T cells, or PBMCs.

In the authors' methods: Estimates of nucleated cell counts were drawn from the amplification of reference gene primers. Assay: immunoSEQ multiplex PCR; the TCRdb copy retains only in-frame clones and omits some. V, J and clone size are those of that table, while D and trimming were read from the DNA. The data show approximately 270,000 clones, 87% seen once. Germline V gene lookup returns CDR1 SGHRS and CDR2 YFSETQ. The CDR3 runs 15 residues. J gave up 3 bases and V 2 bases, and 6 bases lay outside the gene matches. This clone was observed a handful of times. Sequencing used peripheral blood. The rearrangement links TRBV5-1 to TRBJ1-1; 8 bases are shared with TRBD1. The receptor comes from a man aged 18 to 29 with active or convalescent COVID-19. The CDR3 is CASSFDGQGDTEAFF. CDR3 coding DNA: TGCGCCAGCAGCTTCGACGGACAGGGAGACACTGAAGCTTTCTTT.